Below, 28 T cell receptor beta chains from the same sample are listed, as sequenced in a study of cytomegalovirus exposure and HLA in healthy donors (dated by TCRdb to the late 2010s). The library was made by the immunoSEQ multiplex PCR assay. As stored in TCRdb, this immuneACCESS dataset retains in-frame rearrangements with V and J assigned. A fraction of the clones does not appear; measured against another copy, unresolved V genes explain less than half of the discrepancy, and the remainder lacks a known reason. This sample is represented by 200,000 to 300,000 clones; approximately 87% of them were singletons. About 2.5% of the sample goes to the ten largest clones. What was sequenced was PBMCs. The receptors were gathered from a young man in good health and CMV-seronegative.

This clone was found a few times. The chain combines TRBV28 with TRBJ2-5; D may be TRBD2 (7 bases). Germline V gives CDR1 MDHEN, CDR2 SYDVKM. V gave up 4 bases and J gave up 5 bases, with 23 bases separating them. The CDR3 consists of 17 residues. CDR3 residues: CASSSTRRGGHRETQYF. The CDR3 DNA sequence: TGTGCCAGCAGTTCAACTCGGAGGGGGGGACATAGGGAGACCCAGTACTTC.

The V gene is TRBV28, the J gene TRBJ2-1; D gene uncertain. CDR3 length: 11 residues. The germline V gene encodes CDR1 MDHEN and CDR2 SYDVKM. Trimming took 4 bases from V and 13 from J, leaving 11 bases between them. The CDR3 loop reads CASSSRVGQFF. The CDR3 coding sequence is TGTGCCAGCAGTTCCCGGGTTGGTCAGTTCTTC.

V is TRBV2 and J is TRBJ1-4; D perhaps matches TRBD1 (6 bases). V was shortened by 7 bases and J by 7 bases, with 19 bases between the two germline ends. The germline gives CDR1 SNHLY, CDR2 FYNNEI. CDR3 length equals 15 residues. CDR3 DNA: TGTGCCAGCACCTTTCCTGGGGGGGCGAGTGAAAAACTGTTTTTT. Amino acid sequence: CASTFPGGASEKLFF. The variable domain in full, with the rest retrieved from reference TRBV2 and TRBJ1-4, is EPEVTQTPSHQVTQMGQEVILRCVPISNHLYFYWYRQILGQKVEFLVSFYNNEISEKSEIFDDQFSVERPDGSNFTLKIRSTKLEDSAMYFCASTFPGGASEKLFFGSGTQLSVL.

V gene TRBV28 combines with J gene TRBJ1-2; D is undetermined. Germline CDR1 and CDR2: MDHEN and SYDVKM. Trimming stripped 6 bases from V and 7 bases from J, with 12 bases between. The CDR3 runs to 12 residues. The CDR3 loop is CASSPGLSGYTF. The DNA of the CDR3 is TGTGCCAGCAGCCCTGGTCTGAGTGGCTACACCTTC.

The chain combines TRBV18 with TRBJ1-5, with 7 bases lining up with TRBD1. The trim removed 2 bases at V and 4 bases at J, leaving 11 bases unmatched. Germline assignment: CDR1 KGHSH and CDR2 LQKENI. CDR3 size: 17 residues. DNA of the CDR3: TGTGCCAGCTCACCATATCCGTCCGGGACAGCAAATCAGCCCCAGCATTTT. Amino acid sequence: CASSPYPSGTANQPQHF. Using reference TRBV18 and TRBJ1-5 for the parts outside the CDR3, the full variable domain is NAGVMQNPRHLVRRRGQEARLRCSPMKGHSHVYWYRQLPEEGLKFMVYLQKENIIDESGMPKERFSAEFPKEGPSILRIQQVVRGDSAAYFCASSPYPSGTANQPQHFGDGTRLSIL.

This rearrangement joins TRBV4-3 to TRBJ1-1; no firm D call. The ends were cut back, 0 bases at V and 6 bases at J, with 11 bases in the middle. This CDR3 is 14 amino acids long. CDR1 and CDR2 (germline): LGHNA, YSLEER. CDR3 coding DNA: TGCGCCAGCAGCCAAGATGTCGGTTTCTCTGAAGCTTTCTTT. Translated, it gives CASSQDVGFSEAFF.

The V call is TRBV11-2, the J call TRBJ2-3, with 9 bases aligning to TRBD1. CDR1 and CDR2 (germline): SGHAT, FQNNGV. V lost 1 base and J lost 1; bases outside the gene matches: 0. The CDR3 spans 15 residues. The CDR3: CASSLGTGGTDTQYF. The CDR3 DNA reads as TGTGCCAGCAGCTTAGGGACAGGGGGCACAGATACGCAGTATTTT.

The CDR3 is CASSPSGSADEQYF. The CDR3 DNA sequence: TGTGCCAGCAGCCCTAGCGGGAGTGCCGACGAGCAGTACTTC. The chain uses TRBV7-2 and TRBJ2-7, with 10 bases that match TRBD2. The CDR3 spans 14 residues. Germline-derived CDR1 and CDR2 are SGHTA and FQGNSA. The V and J ends lost 5 bases and 5 bases, in that order; junction bases with no gene match: 6.

V gene TRBV7-2 combines with J gene TRBJ1-2; 10 positions agree with TRBD1. Germline assignment: CDR1 SGHTA and CDR2 FQGNSA. The CDR3 runs 18 residues. Losses at the gene ends were 5 bases for V and 1 base for J; bases not matched to a gene: 13. The CDR3 is CASSPIVGWDRGNYGYTF. In DNA, the CDR3 is TGTGCCAGCAGCCCAATAGTCGGATGGGACAGGGGTAACTATGGCTACACCTTC.

The J gene is TRBJ2-3, the V gene TRBV29-1, with D perhaps matching TRBD2 (7 bases). Trimming pared 6 bases from V and 1 base from J, leaving 14 bases between. CDR3 length: 14 residues. Germline CDR1 SQVTM, CDR2 ANQGSEA. The chain's CDR3 is CSVARGAGTDTQYF. CDR3 in DNA: TGCAGCGTCGCCCGGGGGGCTGGCACAGATACGCAGTATTTT.

V and J are TRBV18 and TRBJ2-7, with 7 bases fitting TRBD2. V lost 8 bases to trimming and J lost 5 bases; unmatched junction nucleotides: 9. Germline CDR1 KGHSH, CDR2 LQKENI. CDR3 length: 13 residues. CDR3 in amino acids: CASNRGGSDEQYF. The CDR3 nucleotides read TGTGCCAGCAACCGGGGAGGGTCGGACGAGCAGTACTTC.

V usage is TRBV5-1 and J usage is TRBJ2-5; 12 positions match TRBD2. Germline lookup yields CDR1 SGHRS and CDR2 YFSETQ. Trimming removed 4 bases from V and 5 bases from J; junction bases left unmatched: 9. The CDR3 is 16 amino acids. CDR3 residues: CASSPSPSGRGETQYF. The CDR3 bases are TGCGCCAGCAGCCCAAGCCCTAGCGGGAGGGGGGAGACCCAGTACTTC.

V and J are TRBV7-9 and TRBJ1-4, with 8 bases lining up with TRBD1. Trimming at V came to 1 base and at J to 7 bases, leaving 8 bases not matched to a gene. The germline CDR1 and CDR2 sequences are SEHNR and FQNEAQ (reference sequence). This CDR3 has 16 residues. The CDR3 loop reads CASSLETGDDSEKLFF. DNA of the CDR3: TGTGCCAGCAGCTTAGAGACAGGGGATGATTCTGAAAAACTGTTTTTT.

This clone was counted at least ten times. The rearrangement joins TRBV5-4 to TRBJ1-6; a possible D gene is TRBD1 (6 bases). The V gene lost 3 bases and the J gene lost 5 bases, with 12 bases spanning the gap. In germline, CDR1 is SGHNT, CDR2 YYREEE (reference sequence). The CDR3 contains 15 residues. For the CDR3, the DNA is TGTGCCAGCAGCTCCGGGACATTGAATAATTCACCCCTCCACTTT. Translated, it gives CASSSGTLNNSPLHF.

This clone was seen once. The V and J genes are TRBV7-2 and TRBJ1-2; a possible D gene is TRBD1 (6 bases). Looked up from germline, CDR1 is SGHTA and CDR2 is FQGNSA. Trimming shortened V by 5 bases and J by 7 bases, and 11 bases separated the two germline ends. This CDR3 has 12 amino acids. CDR3 DNA sequence: TGTGCCAGCAGCAGTACAGGGTTTGGCTACACCTTC. It codes for CASSSTGFGYTF.

V usage is TRBV27 and J usage is TRBJ1-1, with 9 bases that match TRBD1. This CDR3 spans 16 amino acids. The germline gives CDR1 MNHEY, CDR2 SMNVEV (reference sequence). V shed 8 bases and J 5 bases; nucleotides not matched to a gene: 15. The CDR3 spells CASSTFSGQGLTEAFF. CDR3 nucleotide sequence: TGTGCCAGCTCTACGTTCTCCGGACAGGGGTTGACTGAAGCTTTCTTT.

The table lists this clone with a few counts. The chain is built from TRBV6-5 and TRBJ1-2; 9 bases match TRBD1. Germline values: CDR1 MNHEY, CDR2 SVGAGI. The CDR3 runs to 13 residues. V was pared by 6 bases and J by 8 bases, with 7 bases of the junction left unmatched. This chain's CDR3 is CASRGTGYVGYTF. For the CDR3, the DNA is TGTGCCAGCAGAGGGACAGGGTATGTCGGCTACACCTTC.

The chain uses TRBV6-1 and TRBJ1-2; possibly TRBD1 for D (6 bases). The CDR3 runs to 13 residues. V was clipped by 3 bases and J by 3 bases, with 8 bases between them. Germline values: CDR1 MNHNS, CDR2 SASEGT. CDR3 DNA sequence: TGTGCCAGCAGTGAGACAGGATACTATGGCTACACCTTC. It is translated as CASSETGYYGYTF.

The chain has TRBV27 and TRBJ2-5, with D perhaps matching TRBD1 (6 bases). Germline CDR1 MNHEY, CDR2 SMNVEV (reference sequence). The CDR3 is made up of 13 amino acids. Trimming pared 3 bases from V and 7 bases from J, leaving 12 bases between. DNA of the CDR3: TGTGCCAGCAGTTTTGCAGGGGACGGGACCCAGTACTTC. Its protein is CASSFAGDGTQYF.

The chain uses TRBV7-6 and TRBJ2-5; 9 bases map to TRBD2. The CDR3 consists of 15 residues. The V gene end was trimmed by 2 bases and the J gene end by 1 base; junction bases not matched to a gene: 2. The germline gives CDR1 SGHVS, CDR2 FNYEAQ. The CDR3 bases are TGTGCCAGCAGCTTACCGACTAGCGGCCAAGAGACCCAGTACTTC. This translates into CASSLPTSGQETQYF.

This chain links TRBV28 with TRBJ2-7; possible D gene TRBD1, 5 bases. CDR3 length: 13 residues. Trimming took off 5 bases at V and 5 bases at J, with 13 bases between the two ends. Germline CDR1 is MDHEN and CDR2 is SYDVKM. CDR3 in amino acids: CASSVDDSHEQYF. Here the CDR3 DNA reads TGTGCCAGCAGTGTTGATGACAGTCACGAGCAGTACTTC.

V usage is TRBV25-1 and J usage is TRBJ2-1, with a weak D call TRBD2 (5 bases). CDR3 length: 13 amino acids. The germline V and J ends were trimmed by 4 bases and 4 bases, with 8 bases remaining between them. Per the germline V gene, CDR1 is MGHDK and CDR2 is SYGVNS. The CDR3 region has the DNA TGTGCCAGCAGTGCGACTAATTACAATGAGCAGTTCTTC. Encoded protein: CASSATNYNEQFF.

V gene TRBV19 combines with J gene TRBJ1-5; D is ambiguous. V dropped 8 bases and J dropped 6 bases, with 14 bases sitting between them. The CDR3 has 13 amino acids. Germline V gene data show CDR1 as LNHDA and CDR2 as SQIVND (reference sequence). CDR3 sequence: CASEREGSQPQHF. The DNA for the CDR3 is TGTGCCAGTGAAAGAGAGGGATCTCAGCCCCAGCATTTT. The full variable domain, its missing parts supplied by reference TRBV19 and TRBJ1-5, is DGGITQSPKYLFRKEGQNVTLSCEQNLNHDAMYWYRQDPGQGLRLIYYSQIVNDFQKGDIAEGYSVSREKKESFPLTVTSAQKNPTAFYLCASEREGSQPQHFGDGTRLSIL.

The rearrangement links TRBV4-3 to TRBJ2-7, with TRBD2 identical over 7 bases. Trimming took 5 bases from V and 6 from J; bases not matched to a gene: 13. Germline values: CDR1 LGHNA, CDR2 YSLEER. This CDR3 is 15 amino acids long. CDR3 DNA sequence: TGCGCCAGCAGCGTCTCAGCCGCGGGAGTTGTCGAGCAGTACTTC. Amino acid sequence: CASSVSAAGVVEQYF.

This chain uses TRBV5-1 with TRBJ2-7; the match to TRBD2 covers 14 bases. Germline-derived CDR1 and CDR2 are SGHRS and YFSETQ. The CDR3 length is 15 residues. J lost 2 bases, V lost 5 bases, and 3 bases had no gene match. The CDR3 protein is CASRQGLAGAYEQYF. The CDR3 nucleotides are TGCGCCAGCAGGCAGGGACTAGCGGGGGCCTACGAGCAGTACTTC.

The V and J genes are TRBV10-3 and TRBJ2-1, with 7 nucleotides matching TRBD1. In germline, CDR1 is ENHRY, CDR2 SYGVKD. The length of the CDR3 is 14 residues. J lost 10 bases, V lost 4 bases, and 10 bases had no gene match. Written as DNA, the CDR3 is TGTGCCATCAGTGGGGGGTGGGACAGCGGCGAGCAGTTCTTC. Translation: CAISGGWDSGEQFF.

The chain recombines TRBV9 with TRBJ2-4, with 8 bases lining up with TRBD1. Germline CDR1 SGDLS, CDR2 YYNGEE. This CDR3 is built from 14 residues. The V and J ends lost 0 bases and 10 bases, in that order; junction bases with no gene match: 6. The CDR3, as DNA: TGTGCCAGCAGCGTAGTTTCAGGGGGCGCAATTCAGTACTTC. This gives the protein CASSVVSGGAIQYF. The full variable domain, completed using reference TRBV9 and TRBJ2-4, is DSGVTQTPKHLITATGQRVTLRCSPRSGDLSVYWYQQSLDQGLQFLIQYYNGEERAKGNILERFSAQQFPDLHSELNLSSLELGDSALYFCASSVVSGGAIQYFGAGTRLSVL.

This chain uses TRBV28 with TRBJ2-3; 8 bases match TRBD2. Germline trimming cut 3 bases from V and 7 bases from J; bases unmatched to any gene: 12. Germline loops: CDR1 MDHEN, CDR2 SYDVKM. The CDR3 is made up of 16 amino acids. CDR3 sequence (DNA): TGTGCCAGCAGTTTCTTCCGGAGTGGACTAGCCTATACGCAGTATTTT. Translated, it gives CASSFFRSGLAYTQYF.